This T cell receptor beta chain was identified in a study of blood T cell repertoires in COVID-19. Profiled with immunoSEQ multiplex PCR; TCRdb holds only in-frame clones, not every one. The table has 70,000 or so clones, more than 85% seen once. Losses at the gene ends were 5 bases for V and 2 bases for J; bases not matched to a gene: 2. The germline V gene has CDR1 SNHLY and CDR2 FYNNEI. The CDR3 has 14 amino acids. This clone is a singleton in its sample. The sample comprised peripheral blood. The V call is TRBV2, the J call TRBJ2-2; the match to TRBD1 covers 7 bases. This clonotype was sampled from a man between 70 and 80 years old with active COVID-19. The CDR3 spells CASSWDSNTGELFF. The CDR3 bases are TGTGCCAGCAGTTGGGACAGCAACACCGGGGAGCTGTTTTTT.